These 20 T cell receptor beta chains were sequenced from one sample in a study of CXCR3-negative and CXCR3-positive naive CD8 T cells. The study, taken as a whole, reports: CXCR3-positive naive cells carried more hydrophobic TRB CDR3s than CXCR3-negative naive cells did.

These TCRs' antigens remain unknown. UMI-tagged TRB cDNA libraries were built via 5' RACE. TCRdb re-called the 5' RACE reads and gives one entry per CDR3 protein, without DNA. The sample table sets out roughly 100,000 distinct CDR3 sequences. Sequenced sample: naive CXCR3+ CD8+ T cells from blood. Specified subset: CD45RO-CCR7+CD27+CD95- naive CD8+ T cells expressing CXCR3 (TNR3+). Every receptor here comes from a human donor in good health. Some clones in this sample may be carry-over from other donors' samples.

The V and J genes are TRBV6-6 and TRBJ1-3; lacking DNA, the TRBD1 call made by TCRdb goes unchecked. The germline gives CDR1 MNHNY, CDR2 SVGAGI (reference sequence). There are 14 residues in the CDR3. The chain's CDR3 is CASSPTGSGNTIYF.

The genes are TRBV7-9 and TRBJ2-5; lacking DNA, the TRBD2 call made by TCRdb goes unchecked. This CDR3 contains 14 residues. From germline, CDR1 is SEHNR and CDR2 FQNEAQ (reference sequence). CDR3: CASSFSGRGETQYF.

This chain joins TRBV5-6 and TRBJ2-2; TCRdb picks TRBD2, but there is no DNA to check that call. This CDR3 is built from 13 residues. Per germline, CDR1 SGHDT and CDR2 YYEEEE. CDR3: CASSYGETGELFF.

V is TRBV25-1 and J is TRBJ2-5. Germline CDR1 and CDR2: MGHDK and SYGVNS. The CDR3 spans 13 residues. CDR3: CASSVATRETQYF.

This chain links TRBV7-9 with TRBJ2-1; TCRdb returns TRBD1, unconfirmable since there is no DNA. This CDR3 contains 14 residues. CDR1 and CDR2 from the germline V gene are SEHNR and FQNEAQ (reference sequence). The chain's CDR3 is CASRSGTLNNEQFF.

The rearrangement uses TRBV9 and TRBJ2-1; the TRBD2 assignment by TCRdb is unverifiable without DNA. Germline values: CDR1 SGDLS, CDR2 YYNGEE. The CDR3 is made up of 15 amino acids. This CDR3 reads CASSRTPGLNNEQFF.

The J gene is TRBJ1-2, the V gene TRBV7-9; the D call from TCRdb, TRBD1, cannot be confirmed without DNA. Germline CDR1 and CDR2: SEHNR and FQNEAQ (reference sequence). CDR3 length: 15 residues. The chain's CDR3 is CASSPTAGDGYGYTF.

This chain joins TRBV12-3 or TRBV12-4 and TRBJ2-1; TCRdb calls TRBD1, which cannot be checked without DNA. The CDR3 consists of 17 residues. This CDR3 is CASSLSSDRGPYNEQFF.

The chain links TRBV12-3 or TRBV12-4 to TRBJ1-2. CDR3 length: 17 residues. CDR3 sequence reads: CASSLFSHTASYYGYTF.

J is TRBJ1-5 and V is TRBV6-6; TCRdb lists TRBD1, though no DNA is available to test this call. CDR1 is MNHNY and CDR2 is SVGAGI in the germline V gene (reference sequence). This CDR3 comprises 17 residues. CDR3: CASIQGEAWDGGQPQHF.

The chain joins TRBV19 to TRBJ2-6. CDR1 and CDR2 from the germline V gene are LNHDA and SQIVND (reference sequence). The CDR3 contains 15 residues. The CDR3 reads CASSISWSGANVLTF.

The chain joins TRBV20-1 to TRBJ1-2. This CDR3 is 16 amino acids long. Germline lookup yields CDR1 DFQATT and CDR2 SNEGSKA (reference sequence). The CDR3 reads CSARDLIRGDGYGYTF.

This sequence joins TRBV29-1 and TRBJ2-5; TCRdb indicates TRBD2, and absent DNA this call remains unverified. Germline V lookup: CDR1 SQVTM, CDR2 ANQGSEA. The CDR3 has 17 residues. CDR3 region: CSVRPVDSGRIQETQYF.

The CDR3 region is CASRASGVSSYEQYF. This sequence joins TRBV28 and TRBJ2-7; TCRdb reports TRBD2, a call that lacks DNA to check it against. Germline lookup yields CDR1 MDHEN and CDR2 SYDVKM. The length of the CDR3 is 15 residues.

V and J are TRBV5-1 and TRBJ2-1. Germline V gene sequence: CDR1 SGHRS, CDR2 YFSETQ. The CDR3 is made up of 12 amino acids. CDR3 amino acids: CASSSESSEQFF.

This chain joins TRBV29-1 and TRBJ2-5; TCRdb picks TRBD2, but there is no DNA to check that call. CDR1 is SQVTM and CDR2 is ANQGSEA in the germline V gene. This CDR3 is 13 amino acids long. The CDR3: CSFVRGGRETQYF.

The CDR3 protein is CASSLVGLAGGPVEQFF. The V and J genes are TRBV7-2 and TRBJ2-1; no DNA is available, so the TRBD2 call from TCRdb remains unchecked. Germline-derived CDR1 and CDR2 are SGHTA and FQGNSA. The CDR3 is 17 amino acids.

The chain carries TRBV11-3 and TRBJ2-1. Germline assignment: CDR1 SGHNT and CDR2 YENEEA. The CDR3 is 13 amino acids. CDR3 sequence reads: CASSLAIGLRSIF.

This rearrangement joins TRBV3-1 to TRBJ1-4. This CDR3 spans 15 amino acids. Germline V lookup: CDR1 LGHDT, CDR2 YNNKEL (reference sequence). This CDR3 reads CASTHAGAMNEKLFF.

The chain joins TRBV29-1 to TRBJ1-2; no DNA is available, so the TRBD1 call from TCRdb remains unchecked. Looked up from germline, CDR1 is SQVTM and CDR2 is ANQGSEA. The CDR3 has 12 residues. This chain's CDR3 is CSVYTGNYGYTF.